This T cell receptor (beta chain) was captured in a study of blood T cell repertoires in COVID-19. This clone was picked up one time. TCRdb's table, derived via immunoSEQ multiplex PCR, lists solely in-frame clones and lacks some. The table has about 180,000 clones, just over 85% seen once; the top ten hold around 9.5%. The CDR3 totals 17 residues. The junction had 9 bases not matched to a gene; V was cut back by 0 bases and J by 3 bases. Per germline, CDR1 SGHRS and CDR2 YFSETQ. This sequence originates from a woman between 18 and 29 years old who had recovered from COVID-19. The sample was PBMCs or T cells enriched from blood (not recorded which). The chain links TRBV5-1 to TRBJ2-1; 7 nucleotides match TRBD2. In nucleotides, the CDR3 is TGCGCCAGCAGCTTGGCCTGGGCTAGCGGAAACTACAATGAGCAGTTCTTC. This sequence encodes CASSLAWASGNYNEQFF.